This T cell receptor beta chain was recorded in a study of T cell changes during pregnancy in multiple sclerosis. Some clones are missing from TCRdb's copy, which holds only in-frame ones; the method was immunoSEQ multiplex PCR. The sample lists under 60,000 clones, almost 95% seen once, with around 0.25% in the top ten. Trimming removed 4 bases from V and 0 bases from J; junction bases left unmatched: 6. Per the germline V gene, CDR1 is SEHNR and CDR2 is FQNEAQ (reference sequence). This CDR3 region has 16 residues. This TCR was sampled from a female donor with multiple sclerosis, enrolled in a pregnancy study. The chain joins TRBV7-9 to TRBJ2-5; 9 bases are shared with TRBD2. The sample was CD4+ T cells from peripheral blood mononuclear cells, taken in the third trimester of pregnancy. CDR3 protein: CASSSGLARNQETQYF. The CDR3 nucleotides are TGTGCCAGCAGCTCCGGACTAGCGAGGAACCAAGAGACCCAGTACTTC. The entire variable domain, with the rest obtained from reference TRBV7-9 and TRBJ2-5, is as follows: DTGVSQNPRHKITKRGQNVTFRCDPISEHNRLYWYRQTLGQGPEFLTYFQNEAQLEKSRLLSDRFSAERPKGSFSTLEIQRTEQGDSAMYLCASSSGLARNQETQYFGPGTRLLVL.